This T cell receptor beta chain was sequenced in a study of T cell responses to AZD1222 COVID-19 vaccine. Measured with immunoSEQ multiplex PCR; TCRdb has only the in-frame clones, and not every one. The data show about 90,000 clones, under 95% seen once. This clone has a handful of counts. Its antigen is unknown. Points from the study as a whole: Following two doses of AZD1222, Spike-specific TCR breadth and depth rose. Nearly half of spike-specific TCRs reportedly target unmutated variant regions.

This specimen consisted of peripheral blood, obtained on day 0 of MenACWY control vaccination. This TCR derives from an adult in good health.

CDR3 DNA sequence: TGTGCCAGCAGCTTAGGCAGGGCCATGGATGGCTACACCTTC. It specifies CASSLGRAMDGYTF. The chain recombines TRBV11-2 with TRBJ1-2, with D maybe TRBD1 (5 bases). The V end was cut by 1 base, the J end by 6 bases, with 12 bases between. Germline V gene sequence: CDR1 SGHAT, CDR2 FQNNGV. The CDR3 has 14 amino acids.